This entry is about one T cell receptor (beta chain). This clonotype has ten or more counts. Its antigen has not been determined. Base qualities are not at hand, and no much larger clone is one base apart. Preparation of the library involved multiplex PCR. These reads were obtained on an Illumina HiSeq 4000. To build TCR beta libraries, CDR3 regions were amplified by Arm-PCR using iRepertoire HTBI primers. Gel purification was performed on PCR products prior to sequencing. As for how the authors treated the data: Across samples, about 63 TRBV and roughly 15 TRBJ segments were identified and used for gene usage analysis of CDR3 amino acid clonotypes. COPE and FqMerger were used to merge filtered high-quality paired reads into contigs. BLAST was used to align contigs to IMGT TRBV, TRBD and TRBJ reference genes, and CDR3 was defined according to IMGT. Any clonotype with a frequency above 0.1% was classified as a highly expanded clone. Shannon entropy served as the measure of repertoire diversity, while the Gini coefficient captured V-J evenness. Clonotypes shared by more than one individual were considered public. TCRdb handled the public reads itself, with Q25 trimming in fastp and clone calling in MiXCR, and kept productive beta chains. Each entry is one CDR3 protein sequence, shown with its most common DNA and genes. The V and J calls shown here were made by TCRdb, not taken from the authors' results. Present in this sample are about 440,000 distinct CDR3 sequences, more than 13% of which were seen just once. Over 15% of the sample lies in the top ten.

The source of the sample is a study of regulatory T cells in long-lasting Graves disease (dated by TCRdb to 2020 to 2023). Describing the broader study: Patients with newly diagnosed Graves' disease had been on antithyroid drugs for under 3 months. The study took place in China and was registered as a clinical trial. A total of 33 samples underwent TCR sequencing: roughly 13 from persistent and roughly 20 from newly diagnosed Graves' disease patients. Persistent Graves' disease patients were compared with newly diagnosed Graves' disease patients by peripheral blood TCR sequencing and RNA sequencing. Broad study findings and their caveats: Patients with persistent disease shared more public clonotypes (around 2,500) than newly diagnosed patients did (approximately 1,000). Because the primary lesion, thyroid tissue, could not be accessed, the study looked at peripheral blood alone. Only the TCR beta chain was sequenced and analyzed. The small sample size was acknowledged by the authors as a limitation that may reduce accuracy. TRBV28, TRBJ1-2 and TRBJ2-5 were preferentially used in persistent disease, while TRBV20-1 and TRBJ2-1 were favored in newly diagnosed disease. Persistent Graves' disease patients showed lower TCR Shannon entropy and fewer highly expanded clones than newly diagnosed patients, suggesting clonal expansion.

From the germline V gene (reference sequence), CDR1 is LNHDA and CDR2 is SQIVND. Clipping removes 6 bases from V and 1 base from J, with 17 as the unmatched junction base count. Including cysteine and phenylalanine, the CDR3 has 21 amino acids. The retained sequence is limited to the CDR3, 63 bases, with the frame set at the first base. The label giving this sample's time point can be read as: newly diagnosed GD, antithyroid drugs for less than 3 months. For both TCR sequencing and RNA sequencing, RNA was extracted from PBMCs using TRIzol. The diagnosis of Graves' disease was made according to American Thyroid Association guidelines. Patients for the study were recruited at an endocrinology department in Xi'an, China. From each patient, 7.5 to 10 milliliters of peripheral blood was collected into an EDTA anticoagulant tube. PBMCs were isolated by Ficoll Paque Plus density gradient separation without further T cell sorting. An Agilent 2100 Bioanalyzer and agarose gel were used to assess RNA quality, and a NanoDrop 2000 was used to measure RNA concentration.

This sample was shared with a second study, whose subject was T cells in Graves' hyperthyroidism and ophthalmopathy. From the second report: Graves' hyperthyroidism was defined as stable when no progression to ophthalmopathy occurred over 18 months of follow-up. Hyperthyroidism patients were aged 18 to 65 years and newly diagnosed, with disease duration of less than 2 months. The study excluded patients with uncontrolled infections, other autoimmune diseases, pregnancy or lactation. Clinical symptoms, serum thyroxine and TRAb, thyroid ultrasound, and orbital computed tomography formed the basis for the diagnoses. The TCR CDR3 was subjected to a first round of RT-PCR using the HTBI primer set and the Qiagen OneStep RT-PCR kit. Blood samples also contained most of the expanded thyroid clonotypes (frequency above 0.001), which suggests that blood repertoires may reflect thyroid immune responses. A 13 V-J signature model separated ophthalmopathy from stable hyperthyroidism, with nearly 90% sensitivity and about 81% specificity in cross-validation and 80%/75% in testing. During validation, the model predicted progression to ophthalmopathy a median of around 7 months ahead of onset, with 70.59% sensitivity and around 72% specificity. To identify distinguishing TCR V-J signatures, a discovery cohort of about 100 patients was used, comprising 40 to 45 with Graves' ophthalmopathy and approximately 57 with stable Graves' hyperthyroidism. Prospective prediction of ophthalmopathy was tested in an independent validation cohort consisting of roughly 20 hyperthyroidism patients and about 17 patients who later progressed to ophthalmopathy. The approximately 100 discovery patients were divided at random into training and test sets in a 7:3 ratio. Thyroid tissue and blood T-cell repertoires from roughly 6 Graves' hyperthyroidism patients were also compared in the study. After sampling, hyperthyroidism patients received methimazole starting at 30 mg daily, and ophthalmopathy patients received high-dose intravenous methylprednisolone. Libraries were constructed in a second round of multiplex PCR, after which size selection and purification were carried out. The libraries were sequenced on an Illumina HiSeq2000 using paired-end 100 bp reads. SOAPnuke was used to process the raw data, removing reads that contained adapters or uncalled bases, had a mean Phred below 15, or lacked an exact match to the constant primer or identifier. High-quality paired reads were merged with COPE v1.2.5, and unique nucleotide sequences were defined as clonotypes. MiTCR v1.1 was used to align clonotypes to the IMGT TRBV, TRBD and TRBJ reference segments. The analysis included only V-J combinations with a frequency above 0.0001, which together covered 99% to 99.2% of the repertoires. A TCS score was defined as the ratio of F50 (clonal expansion) to E x V (chaos), with BLOSUM62-based TCRdist applied between CDR3 peptides within each V-J. Welch's t-statistics and random forest reduced roughly 540 V-J features to fewer than 15, which were used in a naive Bayes classifier (R e1071). Sample size was not statistically predetermined, and investigators were not blinded to group allocation. TCR Vbeta CDR3 sequencing of 135 peripheral blood samples (roughly 43 ophthalmopathy, roughly 74 hyperthyroidism and some 17 progressor patients) is reported in the paper.

The starting material was peripheral blood mononuclear cells (PBMCs), obtained at new diagnosis, from a patient treated with antithyroid drugs. The rearranged chain carries TRBV19 and TRBJ2-3; TRBD2 aligns with 15 central bases. The TCR originated in a woman aged 25 to 45 with Graves disease. Donor details come from another sample of the same person, matched by shared clones. CDR3 sequence: CASSKEAGLAGGPTRTDTQYF. The DNA sequence is given as TGTGCCAGTAGCAAGGAAGCGGGACTAGCGGGAGGTCCGACGCGCACAGATACGCAGTATTTT. The entire variable domain, with the stretches around the CDR3 drawn from the reference TRBV19 and TRBJ2-3 proteins, is DGGITQSPKYLFRKEGQNVTLSCEQNLNHDAMYWYRQDPGQGLRLIYYSQIVNDFQKGDIAEGYSVSREKKESFPLTVTSAQKNPTAFYLCASSKEAGLAGGPTRTDTQYFGPGTRLTVL.